This passage covers 7 T cell receptor beta chains from one sample sequenced in a study of blood T cell repertoires in COVID-19. Here immunoSEQ multiplex PCR was the method, and the copy in TCRdb shows in-frame clones only, minus some. The sample lists roughly 280,000 clones, about nine tenths occurring once. Source material: peripheral blood. The receptors shown here come from a man in his fifties with acute or convalescent COVID-19.

A single count supports this clone. The V and J genes are TRBV5-1 and TRBJ1-2, with 9 bases that match TRBD1. The CDR3 has 13 amino acids. CDR1 SGHRS and CDR2 YFSETQ come from the germline V gene. V gave up 0 bases and J gave up 6 bases; unmatched junction bases: 0. The CDR3 spells CASSLGQGDGYTF. The DNA of the CDR3 is TGCGCCAGCAGCTTGGGACAGGGGGATGGCTACACCTTC.

The V call is TRBV2, the J call TRBJ1-4; 8 bases map to TRBD1. Germline assignment: CDR1 SNHLY and CDR2 FYNNEI. The CDR3 runs 15 residues. V lost 6 bases and J lost 4; bases outside the gene matches: 7. The CDR3: CASRPGQGINEKLFF. The CDR3 nucleotides read TGTGCCAGCAGGCCCGGACAGGGTATTAATGAAAAACTGTTTTTT.

This sequence joins TRBV30 and TRBJ1-6, with no clear D. Germline CDR1 GTSNPN, CDR2 SVGIG (reference sequence). The CDR3 sequence is 14 residues long. The V end was cut by 4 bases, the J end by 4 bases, with 11 bases between. The CDR3 DNA reads TGTGCCTGGAAAGGCGGGGTATATAATTCACCCCTCCACTTT. The encoded protein is CAWKGGVYNSPLHF.

The chain links TRBV9 to TRBJ1-3; the match to TRBD1 covers 10 bases. In germline, CDR1 is SGDLS, CDR2 YYNGEE. The CDR3 loop spans 18 amino acids. Trimming removed 2 bases from V and 0 bases from J; junction bases left unmatched: 8. This CDR3 is CASSVTTGTGVSGNTIYF. Here the CDR3 DNA reads TGTGCCAGCAGCGTCACGACCGGGACAGGGGTCTCTGGAAACACCATATATTTT. The full variable domain, completed using reference TRBV9 and TRBJ1-3, is DSGVTQTPKHLITATGQRVTLRCSPRSGDLSVYWYQQSLDQGLQFLIQYYNGEERAKGNILERFSAQQFPDLHSELNLSSLELGDSALYFCASSVTTGTGVSGNTIYFGEGSWLTVV.

This chain uses TRBV6-5 with TRBJ2-2, with 8 positions matching TRBD1. This CDR3 has 16 amino acids. V gave up 2 bases and J gave up 4 bases; unmatched junction bases: 6. CDR1 and CDR2 (germline): MNHEY, SVGAGI. CDR3 protein: CASSYGDRGSTGELFF. The CDR3 nucleotides read TGTGCCAGCAGTTACGGCGACAGGGGATCCACCGGGGAGCTGTTTTTT.

The chain couples TRBV5-8 to TRBJ2-7; 9 positions match TRBD2. CDR1 and CDR2 (germline): SGHTS, YDEGEE. The CDR3 is made up of 15 amino acids. V shed 0 bases and J 3 bases; nucleotides not matched to a gene: 4. The CDR3 nucleotides are TGTGCCAGCAGCTTGGGCGGGGGGGCCAACTACGAGCAGTACTTC. This translates into CASSLGGGANYEQYF.

The V gene is TRBV3-1 (or the pseudogene TRBV3-2), the J gene TRBJ1-1; D is possibly TRBD1 (6 bases). The germline V gene encodes CDR1 LGHDT and CDR2 YNNKEL (reference sequence). Trimming took off 0 bases at V and 3 bases at J, with 8 bases between the two ends. The CDR3 sequence is 14 residues long. For the CDR3, the DNA is TGTGCCAGCAGCCAAGAGGGGGCATACACTGAAGCTTTCTTT. Protein product: CASSQEGAYTEAFF.